This TCR beta chain was recorded in a study of blood T cell repertoires in COVID-19. Turning to the study itself: Whether acute or convalescent, the COVID-19 samples came from the United States, Italy and Spain. PBMCs, B-cell-depleted T cells, or T cells were the source of the cDNA or gDNA that made up the material.

The CDR3 has 14 amino acids. Trimming took 5 bases from V and 3 from J; bases not matched to a gene: 5. Per the germline V gene, CDR1 is SNHLY and CDR2 is FYNNEI. In the authors' workflow: Nucleated cell counts were estimated from reference gene primer amplification. Libraries were prepared by immunoSEQ multiplex PCR; TCRdb keeps only in-frame clonotypes and omits some of them. For V, J and clone size, that table is used; D and trimming come from the DNA. This table has 160,000 or so clones, 84% appearing once. Input material: peripheral blood. V and J are TRBV2 and TRBJ2-7, with 9 bases fitting TRBD1. The receptor was isolated from a woman aged 45-60 years with acute or convalescent COVID-19. CDR3 region: CASSLTGGSYEQYF. CDR3 sequence (DNA): TGTGCCAGCAGTCTCACAGGGGGCAGCTACGAGCAGTACTTC.